In its sample, the clone carrying this T cell receptor (beta chain) was seen many times. Library construction for TCR beta used iRepertoire HTBI primers and Arm-PCR of CDR3 regions. TCRdb fed the multiplex PCR reads into MiXCR, producing one record per CDR3 protein. This sample has 500,000 to 700,000 distinct CDR3 sequences, with less than 20% found just once. As to time point: newly diagnosed GD, antithyroid drugs for less than 3 months. Construction of the TCR library relied on RNA isolated from PBMCs. The diagnosis of Graves' disease used American Thyroid Association guidelines. V lost 5 bases and J 3 bases, leaving 10 bases between the germline ends. The length of the CDR3 is 13 residues. Germline CDR1 is MDHEN and CDR2 is SYDVKM. These data originate in a study of regulatory T cells in long-lasting Graves disease. This sample was also put to use in a study of T cells in Graves' hyperthyroidism and ophthalmopathy.

The V gene is TRBV28, the J gene TRBJ1-1; D is unresolved. The sample was peripheral blood mononuclear cells (PBMCs), taken at new diagnosis, from a patient treated with antithyroid drugs. The source is a woman aged 25 to 39 with Graves disease. In DNA form, the CDR3 reads TGTGCCAGCAGTCTTCACAGTGACACTGAAGCTTTCTTT. Its protein product is CASSLHSDTEAFF.